Presented here are 18 T cell receptor beta chains from one specimen sequenced in a study of cytomegalovirus exposure and HLA in healthy donors. Both 60 Vbeta primers and 13 Jbeta primers went into the PCR. Produced via immunoSEQ multiplex PCR; TCRdb's table is partial and in-frame only. The table for this sample gives tens of thousands of clones. The source material was PBMCs. Receptors originate from a female donor in good health and CMV-seropositive.

This chain uses TRBV9 with TRBJ1-2; a weak D match, TRBD1 (6 bases). Trimming shortened V by 5 bases and J by 5 bases, and 13 bases separated the two germline ends. The CDR3 runs to 13 residues. Germline V gene data show CDR1 as SGDLS and CDR2 as YYNGEE. The CDR3 sequence is CASRSTGKYGYTF. CDR3 in DNA: TGTGCCAGCAGGAGTACAGGGAAGTATGGCTACACCTTC. Based on the CDR3 plus reference TRBV9 and TRBJ1-2, the full variable domain is DSGVTQTPKHLITATGQRVTLRCSPRSGDLSVYWYQQSLDQGLQFLIQYYNGEERAKGNILERFSAQQFPDLHSELNLSSLELGDSALYFCASRSTGKYGYTFGSGTRLTVV.

The chain uses TRBV28 and TRBJ2-4, with 9 bases matching TRBD1. The V segment lost 7 bases and the J segment 1 base; nucleotides outside the gene matches: 11. The germline CDR1 and CDR2 sequences are MDHEN and SYDVKM. The CDR3 length is 17 residues. The CDR3 DNA reads as TGTGCCAGCACCTCAAGGGGACAGGGTATTGCCAAAAACATTCAGTACTTC. Amino acids: CASTSRGQGIAKNIQYF.

This chain's CDR3 is CASSPGVGEKLFF. CDR3 DNA: TGTGCCAGCAGCCCAGGGGTCGGAGAAAAACTGTTTTTT. The chain links TRBV7-9 to TRBJ1-4, with D possibly TRBD1 on 6 matching bases. Germline V gene sequence: CDR1 SEHNR, CDR2 FQNEAQ (reference sequence). This CDR3 is 13 amino acids long. The ends were cut back, 5 bases at V and 8 bases at J, with 12 bases in the middle.

The chain combines TRBV7-9 with TRBJ2-7; 7 positions agree with TRBD1. The J segment lost 5 bases and the V segment lost 7 bases, leaving 11 bases of the junction unmatched. Germline V gives CDR1 SEHNR, CDR2 FQNEAQ (reference sequence). The CDR3 covers 14 residues. The CDR3: CASNSLTGAHEQYF. CDR3 sequence (DNA): TGTGCCAGCAATTCTTTAACAGGGGCTCACGAGCAGTACTTC.

This chain links TRBV6-5 with TRBJ1-2, with 10 bases identical to TRBD1. With V trimmed by 8 bases and J by 3 bases, 3 bases remained unmatched. Per the germline V gene, CDR1 is MNHEY and CDR2 is SVGAGI. This CDR3 is built from 13 residues. CDR3 in DNA: TGTGCCAGCGGGACAGGGGTGGACTATGGCTACACCTTC. Its translation: CASGTGVDYGYTF.

The chain uses TRBV5-8 and TRBJ2-7, with a weak D call TRBD2 (6 bases). Per the germline V gene, CDR1 is SGHTS and CDR2 is YDEGEE. This CDR3 has 14 amino acids. V lost 0 bases, J lost 9 bases, and 16 bases lay in between. Here the CDR3 DNA reads TGTGCCAGCAGCTTGGATGGGCGGCCGGAGGGGCAGTACTTC. It encodes CASSLDGRPEGQYF. The whole variable domain, remainder taken from reference TRBV5-8 and TRBJ2-7, is EAGVTQSPTHLIKTRGQQATLRCSPISGHTSVYWYQQALGLGLQFLLWYDEGEERNRGNFPPRFSGRQFPNYSSELNVNALELEDSALYLCASSLDGRPEGQYFGPGTRLTVT.

This sequence joins TRBV29-1 and TRBJ1-2, with D tentatively TRBD1 (5 bases). The V end was cut by 4 bases, the J end by 4 bases, with 19 bases between. The CDR3 extends over 15 amino acids. CDR1 and CDR2 from the germline V gene are SQVTM and ANQGSEA. This CDR3 is CSVGGTGEKSYGYTF. The DNA for the CDR3 is TGCAGCGTTGGTGGGACGGGGGAGAAGAGCTATGGCTACACCTTC.

The chain links TRBV6-5 to TRBJ2-1; a weak D match, TRBD2 (5 bases). Trimming removed 6 bases from V and 7 bases from J, with 13 bases in between. CDR3 length equals 13 residues. Germline lookup yields CDR1 MNHEY and CDR2 SVGAGI. CDR3 loop: CASRKLRGNEQFF. Written as DNA, the CDR3 is TGTGCCAGCAGGAAACTGAGAGGGAATGAGCAGTTCTTC.

The chain uses TRBV19 and TRBJ2-7; 11 bases match TRBD2. The CDR3 covers 16 residues. Germline V gene lookup returns CDR1 LNHDA and CDR2 SQIVND (reference sequence). The V and J ends lost 4 bases and 4 bases, in that order; junction bases with no gene match: 9. The CDR3: CASSSGLGLAVYEQYF. For the CDR3, the DNA is TGTGCCAGTAGTAGCGGATTGGGACTAGCGGTTTACGAGCAGTACTTC.

This chain joins TRBV19 and TRBJ2-7; TRBD1 aligns across 8 bases. Germline CDR1 reads LNHDA; CDR2 reads SQIVND (reference sequence). V lost 1 base, J lost 1 base, and 6 bases stayed unmatched. The CDR3 spans 16 residues. CDR3 DNA: TGTGCCAGTAGTATAGGGACAGGGTTGATGTCCTACGAGCAGTACTTC. Translated: CASSIGTGLMSYEQYF.

This sequence joins TRBV18 and TRBJ2-7; TRBD1 aligns across 12 bases. The V segment lost 3 bases and the J segment 6 bases; nucleotides outside the gene matches: 3. Germline loops: CDR1 KGHSH, CDR2 LQKENI. The CDR3 extends over 14 amino acids. CDR3 residues: CASSPGGQGAEQYF. The CDR3 DNA is TGTGCCAGCTCACCTGGGGGACAGGGGGCCGAGCAGTACTTC.

The CDR3 DNA follows: TGTGCCAGCAGTTTAGTGGGACTAGCACAAAGCTCCTACGAGCAGTACTTC. Its translation: CASSLVGLAQSSYEQYF. The chain has TRBV27 and TRBJ2-7; 9 bases line up with TRBD2. Germline CDR1 MNHEY, CDR2 SMNVEV (reference sequence). The junction had 8 bases not matched to a gene; V was cut back by 2 bases and J by 0 bases. The CDR3 has 17 amino acids.

The V gene is TRBV4-2, the J gene TRBJ1-2, with 9 nucleotides matching TRBD1. From germline, CDR1 is LGHNA and CDR2 YNFKEQ. The CDR3 sequence is 15 residues long. Trimming at V came to 1 base and at J to 8 bases, leaving 8 bases not matched to a gene. CDR3 bases: TGTGCCAGCAGCCAAGGTAGGACAGGGGTGAGCGGCTACACCTTC. This gives the protein CASSQGRTGVSGYTF.

The CDR3 bases are TGTGCCAGCAGCCACAGGGGAGAGGTTCGGGCCACTGAAGCTTTCTTT. It translates to CASSHRGEVRATEAFF. The chain uses TRBV14 and TRBJ1-1; D might be TRBD1 (6 bases). V was shortened by 3 bases and J by 4 bases, with 18 bases between the two germline ends. The germline CDR1 and CDR2 sequences are SGHDN and FVKESK. This CDR3 contains 16 residues.

The chain is built from TRBV20-1 and TRBJ1-1, with a possible D match to TRBD1 (5 bases). Per germline, CDR1 DFQATT and CDR2 SNEGSKA (reference sequence). The germline V and J ends were trimmed by 7 bases and 7 bases, with 10 bases remaining between them. CDR3 length: 10 amino acids. The CDR3 here is CSVMTDEAFF. The DNA of the CDR3 is TGCAGTGTTATGACAGATGAAGCTTTCTTT.

The CDR3 is CASQDNEKLFF. CDR3 in DNA: TGTGCCAGCCAGGATAATGAAAAACTGTTTTTT. The chain is built from TRBV6-5 and TRBJ1-4; unclear D gene. Germline V gene data show CDR1 as MNHEY and CDR2 as SVGAGI. The V end was cut by 8 bases, the J end by 4 bases, with 5 bases between. The CDR3 has 11 residues.

Concerning this clone itself: The same CDR3 arises from other DNA sequences in this sample as well. V gene TRBV7-9 combines with J gene TRBJ1-2; no firm D call. Trimming cost V 2 bases and J 8 bases, with 15 bases left between them. The V gene's germline CDR1 is SEHNR and CDR2 FQNEAQ (reference sequence). The CDR3 spans 14 residues. In nucleotides, the CDR3 is TGTGCCAGCAGCTTAACACCAGAGGGATACGGCTACACCTTC. This gives the protein CASSLTPEGYGYTF.

The chain has TRBV18 and TRBJ1-5; TRBD1 aligns across 7 bases. The CDR3 is 15 amino acids. CDR1 is KGHSH, CDR2 LQKENI, per germline. After removal of 6 bases from V and 3 bases from J, the junction contained 8 bases not matched to a gene. The CDR3 protein is CASSPGQQVNQPQHF. DNA of the CDR3: TGTGCCAGCTCCCCGGGACAGCAAGTCAATCAGCCCCAGCATTTT.